These 30 T cell receptor beta chains were all obtained from the same sample, sequenced in a study of cytomegalovirus exposure and HLA in healthy donors. This PCR relied on a set of 60 Vbeta primers and 13 Jbeta primers. Using immunoSEQ multiplex PCR, the repertoire was profiled, and TCRdb retains in-frame clones only, with some absent. Of around 140,000 clones in the sample, roughly four fifths were seen once. The specimen was PBMCs. Receptors were obtained from a woman aged 45 to 65 in good health and CMV-seropositive.

V and J are TRBV9 and TRBJ1-2, with D perhaps matching TRBD1 (5 bases). V was trimmed by 3 bases and J by 1 base, leaving 7 bases between them. Germline CDR1 and CDR2: SGDLS and YYNGEE. This CDR3 has 13 residues. The CDR3: CASSAGINYGYTF. The CDR3 DNA reads TGTGCCAGCAGCGCAGGGATTAACTATGGCTACACCTTC.

V usage is TRBV27 and J usage is TRBJ2-5; no definite D call. The last part of the DNA fits TRBJ2-7 better; the J call may be wrong. Germline values: CDR1 MNHEY, CDR2 SMNVEV (reference sequence). This CDR3 is 14 amino acids long. The CDR3 sequence: CASSPPTRSYEQYF. CDR3 in DNA: TGTGCCAGCAGTCCCCCGACTCGCTCCTACGAGCAGTACTTC.

V is TRBV25-1 and J is TRBJ1-2; possibly TRBD1 for D (5 bases). This CDR3 has 17 residues. With 1 base removed from V and 0 bases from J, the gap between germline ends came to 15 bases. Germline V gene lookup returns CDR1 MGHDK and CDR2 SYGVNS. The CDR3 region is CASSELGETATNYGYTF. The CDR3 DNA reads as TGTGCCAGCAGTGAATTAGGGGAAACAGCCACTAACTATGGCTACACCTTC.

This clone was counted once. The chain employs TRBV9 and TRBJ1-2; TRBD1 matches at 9 bases. The CDR3 is 16 residues long. CDR1 SGDLS and CDR2 YYNGEE come from the germline V gene. V was clipped by 0 bases and J by 4 bases; unmatched bases: 7. CDR3 sequence (DNA): TGTGCCAGCAGCGTAGGGGACAGGGAGCACTTCTATGGCTACACCTTC. This encodes CASSVGDREHFYGYTF.

The chain combines TRBV18 with TRBJ2-1, with TRBD1 matching 8 bases. Germline-derived CDR1 and CDR2 are KGHSH and LQKENI. V shed 1 base, J shed 1 base, and the junction held 3 bases outside the gene matches. The CDR3 runs to 16 residues. As DNA, the CDR3 is TGTGCCAGCTCACCACTTCGGACAGGGTCCTACAATGAGCAGTTCTTC. It specifies CASSPLRTGSYNEQFF.

The chain recombines TRBV11-1 with TRBJ2-4; D might be TRBD2 (5 bases). The CDR3 extends over 16 amino acids. V lost 2 bases and J lost 3, with 14 bases in between. The germline CDR1 and CDR2 sequences are SGHAT and FQDESV (reference sequence). The CDR3, as DNA: TGTGCCAGCAGCTTAACGGTCGGGGAAGTCAAAAACATTCAGTACTTC. Translated, it gives CASSLTVGEVKNIQYF.

The chain is built from TRBV5-1 and TRBJ1-4, with D possibly matching TRBD1 (6 bases). Germline values: CDR1 SGHRS, CDR2 YFSETQ. The CDR3 length is 15 residues. V was shortened by 4 bases and J by 4 bases, with 14 bases between the two germline ends. In nucleotides, the CDR3 is TGCGCCAGCAGCATAGGACAGACCCGTAATGAAAAACTGTTTTTT. Its protein product is CASSIGQTRNEKLFF.

The chain carries TRBV25-1 and TRBJ1-6, with 7 bases that match TRBD1. The CDR3 extends over 14 amino acids. The germline gives CDR1 MGHDK, CDR2 SYGVNS. The J segment lost 6 bases and the V segment lost 8 bases, leaving 7 bases of the junction unmatched. CDR3 sequence: CASAPGQANSPLHF. In DNA, the CDR3 is TGTGCCAGCGCTCCCGGACAGGCTAATTCACCCCTCCACTTT.

The sample holds one count of this clone. This chain joins TRBV27 and TRBJ2-3; the match to TRBD1 covers 8 bases. The CDR3 runs to 12 residues. The ends lost 5 bases at V and 11 bases at J; junction bases unmatched: 6. The germline V gene has CDR1 MNHEY and CDR2 SMNVEV (reference sequence). DNA of the CDR3: TGTGCCAGCAGTCCCGGACAGGGAAGGCAGTATTTT. Its translation is CASSPGQGRQYF.

The chain employs TRBV19 and TRBJ1-1; tentatively, D is TRBD1 (5 bases). The germline V and J ends were trimmed by 4 bases and 4 bases, with 13 bases remaining between them. The CDR3 length is 14 residues. Germline CDR1 is LNHDA and CDR2 is SQIVND (reference sequence). The CDR3 loop reads CASSNHLGGTEAFF. The CDR3 DNA reads TGTGCCAGTAGTAACCACCTCGGGGGCACTGAAGCTTTCTTT.

The chain combines TRBV4-3 with TRBJ2-7; TRBD1 aligns across 8 bases. The CDR3 consists of 14 residues. Germline V CDR1 and CDR2: LGHNA, YSLEER. The V segment lost 4 bases and the J segment 3 bases; nucleotides outside the gene matches: 5. CDR3 region: CASSPPDRDYEQYF. CDR3 DNA sequence: TGCGCCAGCAGCCCCCCGGACAGGGACTACGAGCAGTACTTC.

CDR3 nucleotides: TGTGCCAGCAGCTTGGCGGCGGGGCGGTACGAGCAGTACTTC. Its protein is CASSLAAGRYEQYF. The chain couples TRBV5-4 to TRBJ2-7; D may be TRBD2 (6 bases). Trimming removed 0 bases from V and 4 bases from J, with 11 bases in between. Germline V lookup: CDR1 SGHNT, CDR2 YYREEE (reference sequence). The CDR3 spans 14 residues.

The J gene is TRBJ2-1, the V gene TRBV27; 10 positions match TRBD2. Trimming removed 4 bases from V and 5 bases from J; junction bases left unmatched: 5. Germline CDR1 MNHEY, CDR2 SMNVEV (reference sequence). The CDR3 spans 15 residues. This CDR3 reads CASSSLAGANNEQFF. Written as DNA, the CDR3 is TGTGCCAGCAGTTCCCTAGCGGGAGCCAACAATGAGCAGTTCTTC.

This chain connects TRBV9 to TRBJ1-5; D unclear. Germline lookup yields CDR1 SGDLS and CDR2 YYNGEE. This CDR3 is built from 13 residues. Between the trimmed V and J ends, which lost 0 bases and 4 bases, there was a span of 5 bases. The CDR3 here is CASSVDWNQPQHF. The CDR3 DNA reads TGTGCCAGCAGCGTAGACTGGAATCAGCCCCAGCATTTT.

V is TRBV14 and J is TRBJ2-1, with D hard to call. The germline V and J ends were trimmed by 6 bases and 0 bases, with 9 bases remaining between them. Germline CDR1 reads SGHDN; CDR2 reads FVKESK. The CDR3 extends over 14 amino acids. The CDR3 DNA sequence: TGTGCCAGCAGTAGACTCCTCTCCTACAATGAGCAGTTCTTC. Amino acid sequence: CASSRLLSYNEQFF.

This clone was recorded once. The chain employs TRBV30 and TRBJ2-6, with a weak D call TRBD1 (6 bases). The germline V gene has CDR1 GTSNPN and CDR2 SVGIG (reference sequence). The CDR3 is 17 amino acids. Trimming removed 2 bases from V and 1 base from J, with 15 bases in between. The CDR3 spells CAWSTEDSLSGANVLTF. CDR3 in DNA: TGTGCCTGGAGTACCGAGGACAGTCTTTCTGGGGCCAACGTCCTGACTTTC.

The rearrangement uses TRBV6-5 and TRBJ1-1; no clear D. Germline V gene data show CDR1 as MNHEY and CDR2 as SVGAGI. This CDR3 spans 15 amino acids. V was cut by 1 base and J by 0 bases, with 9 bases left in between. CDR3 sequence: CASSYLGSMNTEAFF. The CDR3 DNA is TGTGCCAGCAGTTACTTGGGGAGCATGAACACTGAAGCTTTCTTT.

Worth noting for this clone: At the DNA level, this CDR3 is encoded by other sequences in the same sample as well. The V call is TRBV30, the J call TRBJ2-5; D remains unclear. Germline V gene lookup returns CDR1 GTSNPN and CDR2 SVGIG (reference sequence). The CDR3 has 11 amino acids. V lost 0 bases to trimming and J lost 5 bases, with 4 bases between them. The CDR3 nucleotides read TGTGCCTGGAGTGTACTGGAGACCCAGTACTTC. It is translated as CAWSVLETQYF.

The rearrangement links TRBV13 to TRBJ1-3; possibly TRBD1 for D (6 bases). In germline, CDR1 is PRHDT, CDR2 FYEKMQ (reference sequence). The CDR3 runs to 15 residues. Trimming cost V 1 base and J 1 base, with 8 bases left between them. CDR3 residues: CASSLVRGSGNTIYF. CDR3 nucleotide sequence: TGTGCCAGCAGCTTAGTCAGGGGTTCTGGAAACACCATATATTTT. The whole variable domain, remainder taken from reference TRBV13 and TRBJ1-3, is AAGVIQSPRHLIKEKRETATLKCYPIPRHDTVYWYQQGPGQDPQFLISFYEKMQSDKGSIPDRFSAQQFSDYHSELNMSSLELGDSALYFCASSLVRGSGNTIYFGEGSWLTVV.

This clone was counted a single time. This rearrangement joins TRBV2 to TRBJ1-2; the D is unclear. There are 15 residues in the CDR3. Looked up from germline, CDR1 is SNHLY and CDR2 is FYNNEI. Between the trimmed V and J ends, which lost 2 bases and 4 bases, there was a span of 14 bases. The CDR3 coding sequence is TGTGCCAGCAGTGAAAGCCTACAACGGGGCTATGGCTACACCTTC. This sequence encodes CASSESLQRGYGYTF.

This chain joins TRBV6-1 and TRBJ2-7, with TRBD2 matching over 10 bases. The CDR3 is made up of 18 amino acids. Trimming at V came to 4 bases and at J to 6 bases, leaving 18 bases not matched to a gene. Germline V gives CDR1 MNHNS, CDR2 SASEGT. CDR3 sequence (DNA): TGTGCCAGCAGTGTACATCCTAACGTAGCGGGAGGTTTAGGCGAGCAGTACTTC. Encoded protein: CASSVHPNVAGGLGEQYF.

This chain links TRBV14 with TRBJ2-5; 9 bases fit TRBD2. The J segment lost 7 bases and the V segment lost 6 bases, leaving 9 bases of the junction unmatched. The germline V gene has CDR1 SGHDN and CDR2 FVKESK. This CDR3 is built from 14 residues. CDR3 DNA: TGTGCCAGCAGTCCCCCGGATAGCGGGGGGACCCAGTACTTC. The encoded protein is CASSPPDSGGTQYF. The complete variable domain, with remaining parts taken from reference TRBV14 and TRBJ2-5, reads EAGVTQFPSHSVIEKGQTVTLRCDPISGHDNLYWYRRVMGKEIKFLLHFVKESKQDESGMPNNRFLAERTGGTYSTLKVQPAELEDSGVYFCASSPPDSGGTQYFGPGTRLLVL.

The chain is built from TRBV27 and TRBJ2-7; 7 bases line up with TRBD1. This CDR3 has 14 residues. Germline V gene data show CDR1 as MNHEY and CDR2 as SMNVEV (reference sequence). V shed 6 bases and J 2 bases; nucleotides not matched to a gene: 7. CDR3 coding DNA: TGTGCCAGCAGCTCAAGACAGGGAACCTACGAGCAGTACTTC. Encoded protein: CASSSRQGTYEQYF.

The rearrangement uses TRBV6-4 and TRBJ2-2; 7 bases match TRBD1. CDR1 MRHNA and CDR2 SNTAGT come from the germline V gene. The CDR3 has 14 amino acids. The ends lost 8 bases at V and 3 bases at J; junction bases unmatched: 6. The CDR3 loop reads CASSSQGYTGELFF. The DNA of the CDR3 is TGTGCCAGCTCTTCACAGGGGTACACCGGGGAGCTGTTTTTT.

The chain has TRBV9 and TRBJ2-7, with no clear D. V lost 0 bases, J lost 2 bases, and 12 bases lay in between. CDR1 and CDR2 (germline): SGDLS, YYNGEE. The CDR3 spans 15 residues. The CDR3 DNA reads as TGTGCCAGCAGCGTAGCTGAAGCCGTAACCTACGAGCAGTACTTC. Amino acids: CASSVAEAVTYEQYF.

V is TRBV10-2 and J is TRBJ1-2; TRBD1 matches 9 bases. The V gene end was trimmed by 6 bases and the J gene end by 6 bases; junction bases not matched to a gene: 5. The CDR3 length is 13 residues. The germline gives CDR1 WSHSY, CDR2 SAAADI. CDR3 coding DNA: TGCGCCAGCAGCCCGGGACAGGGAAATGGCTACACCTTC. This gives the protein CASSPGQGNGYTF.

There are a few counts of this clone. The gene calls are TRBV4-2 and TRBJ2-7; 8 bases are a match to TRBD1. Losses at the gene ends were 3 bases for V and 3 bases for J; bases not matched to a gene: 1. The CDR3 loop spans 13 amino acids. Germline CDR1 LGHNA, CDR2 YNFKEQ. The CDR3 nucleotides read TGTGCCAGCAGCCAGACAGGGGACTACGAGCAGTACTTC. It specifies CASSQTGDYEQYF.

CDR3 in DNA: TGTGCCAGCAGCCACGGGACATTCAACAATGAGCAGTTCTTC. Residues: CASSHGTFNNEQFF. The chain couples TRBV7-9 to TRBJ2-1; D may be TRBD1 (6 bases). Trimming pared 5 bases from V and 5 bases from J, leaving 13 bases between. The germline V gene has CDR1 SEHNR and CDR2 FQNEAQ (reference sequence). The CDR3 extends over 14 amino acids.

This clone occurred a few times. The chain carries TRBV19 and TRBJ1-2; TRBD1 matches at 8 bases. The CDR3 totals 15 residues. CDR1 LNHDA and CDR2 SQIVND come from the germline V gene (reference sequence). V dropped 5 bases and J dropped 2; count of bases not matched to a gene: 7. The CDR3 loop reads CASSPRTGRNYGYTF. The CDR3, as DNA: TGTGCCAGTAGTCCCCGGACAGGGAGAAACTATGGCTACACCTTC.

This rearrangement joins TRBV7-9 to TRBJ2-7, with 9 bases that match TRBD1. V lost 0 bases to trimming and J lost 4 bases; unmatched junction nucleotides: 7. The germline CDR1 and CDR2 sequences are SEHNR and FQNEAQ (reference sequence). CDR3 size: 16 residues. The CDR3 nucleotides read TGTGCCAGCAGCTTAGCCGAGGACAGGGGTATGTACGAGCAGTACTTC. Protein product: CASSLAEDRGMYEQYF.